This T cell receptor (beta chain) is drawn from a study of CD8+ T cells in alopecia areata. Overall study results and limits: A single nonresponder leaves the baseline CD8+ expansion link to response uncertain. Tofacitinib produced a significant decrease in scalp clonality and in expanded CD8+ clones among the top 100. The study also sequences resident alphabeta T cells of normal skin in scalp samples.

Treatment: oral pan-JAK inhibitor, 5-10 mg twice daily. The study team obtained lesional scalp punch biopsies and peripheral blood from alopecia areata patients. The sequencing template was cDNA reverse transcribed from extracted RNA. The repertoire was sequenced with immunoSEQ multiplex PCR; TCRdb's copy has only in-frame clones and lacks some. The sample lists 190,000 or so clones, about three fifths occurring once. CDR1 and CDR2 (germline): KGHSH, LQKENI. V lost 3 bases and J lost 2, with 13 bases in between. The CDR3 consists of 15 residues. In regard to this clone: The antigen is undetermined.

The input for sequencing was CD4+ T cells sorted from blood, taken at week 4, from a patient treated with tofacitinib. The V gene is TRBV18, the J gene TRBJ1-2; no definite D call. The source is a human donor with alopecia areata. DNA of the CDR3: TGTGCCAGCTCACCCCCCGCCGACGGGAACTATGGCTACACCTTC. It codes for CASSPPADGNYGYTF.